A single sample is the source of the 24 T cell receptor beta chains below, sequenced in a study of early T cells in non-severe SARS-CoV-2 infection. TCRdb passed the 5' RACE reads through MiXCR, listing each CDR3 protein once. The sample gives over 50,000 distinct CDR3 sequences, approximately 8% of which show up once; roughly a tenth is in the top ten. Sequenced input: whole blood. The receptors shown here come from an adult who was a healthcare worker with PCR-confirmed SARS-CoV-2 infection or an uninfected control (not recorded which).

This clonotype was seen a few times. The rearrangement uses TRBV6-1 and TRBJ2-7, with a possible D match to TRBD1 (6 bases). Trimming left V 4 bases short and J 5 bases short, with 18 bases between. Germline V gene sequence: CDR1 MNHNS, CDR2 SASEGT. This CDR3 has 15 amino acids. CDR3 nucleotides: TGTGCCAGCAGTGCGGTTTCCAGGGGCCGTGACGAGCAGTACTTC. Translating gives CASSAVSRGRDEQYF.

In this sample, this clonotype turned up many times. The V and J genes are TRBV10-1 and TRBJ1-4, with TRBD1 matching over 9 bases. V lost 5 bases, J lost 5 bases, and 6 bases stayed unmatched. The CDR3 length is 15 residues. Germline CDR1 WNHNN, CDR2 SYGVQD (reference sequence). This CDR3 reads CASSPGTGKNEKLFF. The CDR3 DNA is TGCGCCAGCAGTCCCGGGACAGGGAAAAATGAAAAACTGTTTTTT.

The chain employs TRBV24-1 and TRBJ2-2; weak D call: TRBD2 (5 bases). Trimming took off 4 bases at V and 0 bases at J, with 20 bases between the two ends. The CDR3 loop spans 19 amino acids. Germline values: CDR1 KGHDR, CDR2 SFDVKD. In DNA, the CDR3 is TGTGCCACCAGTGACAGAGGGAAGGCACTGACCGCGAACACCGGGGAGCTGTTTTTT. This codes for CATSDRGKALTANTGELFF.

This clonotype has only a few counts. The chain is built from TRBV6-6 and TRBJ1-4; D ambiguous. V shed 0 bases and J shed 2 bases, with 7 bases lying between them. This CDR3 region has 15 residues. Germline lookup yields CDR1 MNHNY and CDR2 SVGAGI (reference sequence). The CDR3 loop reads CASSYSGSTNEKLFF. The CDR3 nucleotides read TGTGCCAGCAGTTACTCGGGGTCCACTAATGAAAAACTGTTTTTT.

The chain uses TRBV6-6 and TRBJ2-7, with D possibly matching TRBD2 (6 bases). Germline values: CDR1 MNHNY, CDR2 SVGAGI (reference sequence). The length of the CDR3 is 14 residues. Between the trimmed V and J ends, which lost 6 bases and 6 bases, there was a span of 18 bases. The CDR3 sequence: CASSTGTGRTEQYF. In nucleotides, the CDR3 is TGTGCCAGCAGCACCGGGACGGGGAGGACCGAGCAGTACTTC.

Many counts were recorded for this clonotype. The rearrangement uses TRBV12-3 or TRBV12-4 and TRBJ1-1, with D possibly being TRBD1 (5 bases). V lost 7 bases and J lost 5, with 20 bases in between. This CDR3 comprises 15 residues. CDR3: CASTPDPGIGTEAFF. Written as DNA, the CDR3 is TGTGCCAGCACCCCGGACCCAGGGATCGGGACTGAAGCTTTCTTT.

This clonotype was counted ten times or more. The gene calls are TRBV2 and TRBJ2-6; 7 nucleotides match TRBD1. In germline, CDR1 is SNHLY, CDR2 FYNNEI. V dropped 5 bases and J dropped 0; count of bases not matched to a gene: 7. This CDR3 has 17 residues. The CDR3 spells CASSLTGPSSGANVLTF. The CDR3 nucleotides are TGTGCCAGCAGTCTGACAGGGCCCAGCTCTGGGGCCAACGTCCTGACTTTC.

This clonotype was detected only a few times. The chain uses TRBV7-3 and TRBJ2-1; D assignment may be TRBD1 or TRBD2 (5 bases each). The germline V gene encodes CDR1 SGHTA and CDR2 FQGTGA. V was pared by 5 bases and J by 8 bases, with 16 bases between. This CDR3 contains 14 residues. The CDR3 coding sequence is TGTGCCAGCAGCATACGGGACGCCGCAGATGAGCAGTTCTTC. Its translation: CASSIRDAADEQFF.

This clonotype was recorded a few times. The chain is built from TRBV28 and TRBJ2-7; 7 bases map to TRBD1. V lost 4 bases to trimming and J lost 2 bases; unmatched junction nucleotides: 5. The CDR3 contains 14 residues. CDR1 is MDHEN, CDR2 SYDVKM, per germline. The CDR3 DNA follows: TGTGCCAGCAGTTCTGGGACAGTCCCCTACGAGCAGTACTTC. Its protein product is CASSSGTVPYEQYF.

This clonotype has a count of ten or more. This chain connects TRBV6-1 to TRBJ1-1; D is uncertain. The CDR3 sequence is 13 residues long. Trimming cost V 5 bases and J 0 bases, with 7 bases left between them. Germline-derived CDR1 and CDR2 are MNHNS and SASEGT. CDR3 DNA: TGTGCCAGCAGTAGGACCGTGAACACTGAAGCTTTCTTT. Amino acids: CASSRTVNTEAFF.

This clonotype was observed a few times. J is TRBJ2-7 and V is TRBV7-9; D gene ambiguous. The CDR3 runs to 12 residues. CDR1 is SEHNR and CDR2 is FQNEAQ in the germline V gene (reference sequence). Trimming pared 5 bases from V and 3 bases from J, leaving 8 bases between. CDR3 DNA sequence: TGTGCCAGCAGCCCCGACGGCTACGAGCAGTACTTC. This gives the protein CASSPDGYEQYF.

This clonotype occurred a few times. This sequence joins TRBV19 and TRBJ2-7; TRBD1 matches at 10 bases. Looked up from germline, CDR1 is LNHDA and CDR2 is SQIVND (reference sequence). This CDR3 spans 13 amino acids. V trimming: 10 bases; J trimming: 5 bases; junction bases outside the gene matches: 8. CDR3 DNA: TGTGCCACGACAGGGGGCTATAACCACGAGCAGTACTTC. Its translation is CATTGGYNHEQYF. Together with reference TRBV19 and TRBJ2-7, the CDR3 gives the full variable domain: DGGITQSPKYLFRKEGQNVTLSCEQNLNHDAMYWYRQDPGQGLRLIYYSQIVNDFQKGDIAEGYSVSREKKESFPLTVTSAQKNPTAFYLCATTGGYNHEQYFGPGTRLTVT.

The chain carries TRBV5-1 and TRBJ1-3; D unresolved. The germline V and J ends were trimmed by 4 bases and 2 bases, with 10 bases remaining between them. CDR1 SGHRS and CDR2 YFSETQ come from the germline V gene. The CDR3 extends over 14 amino acids. CDR3 amino acids: CASSPMTAGNTIYF. In nucleotides, the CDR3 is TGCGCCAGCAGCCCCATGACGGCTGGAAACACCATATATTTT. The full variable domain, its missing parts supplied by reference TRBV5-1 and TRBJ1-3, is KAGVTQTPRYLIKTRGQQVTLSCSPISGHRSVSWYQQTPGQGLQFLFEYFSETQRNKGNFPGRFSGRQFSNSRSEMNVSTLELGDSALYLCASSPMTAGNTIYFGEGSWLTVV.

A few counts support this clonotype. The rearrangement joins TRBV12-3 or TRBV12-4 to TRBJ1-2; the match to TRBD1 covers 7 bases. J lost 7 bases, V lost 3 bases, and 5 bases had no gene match. The CDR3 consists of 13 residues. The CDR3 protein is CASSLGGGAGYTF. CDR3 in DNA: TGTGCCAGCAGTTTGGGAGGGGGCGCTGGCTACACCTTC.

The chain is built from TRBV6-2 or TRBV6-3 and TRBJ2-2, with TRBD1 matching 7 bases. The germline CDR1 and CDR2 sequences are MNHEY and SVGEGT. The V gene end was trimmed by 7 bases and the J gene end by 2 bases; junction bases not matched to a gene: 1. The CDR3 covers 13 residues. The CDR3 sequence: CASKGANTGELFF. The DNA for the CDR3 is TGTGCCAGCAAGGGGGCAAACACCGGGGAGCTGTTTTTT.

The chain is built from TRBV27 and TRBJ2-5; D is ambiguous. CDR1 and CDR2 from the germline V gene are MNHEY and SMNVEV (reference sequence). Trimming shortened V by 6 bases and J by 10 bases, and 12 bases separated the two germline ends. The CDR3 has 11 amino acids. As DNA, the CDR3 is TGTGCCAGCAGGGCCGACCGTGGCCAGTACTTC. This encodes CASRADRGQYF.

This clonotype was counted between two and nine times. The chain has TRBV7-2 and TRBJ1-2; D ambiguous. Trimming took off 1 base at V and 2 bases at J, with 5 bases between the two ends. CDR1 is SGHTA and CDR2 is FQGNSA in the germline V gene. The CDR3 covers 13 residues. CDR3: CASSLDLNYGYTF. CDR3 DNA sequence: TGTGCCAGCAGCTTAGACCTGAACTATGGCTACACCTTC.

This clonotype has a count of ten or more. The chain is built from TRBV7-3 and TRBJ2-1; no reliable D call. The CDR3 has 11 amino acids. The germline gives CDR1 SGHTA, CDR2 FQGTGA. V was cut by 2 bases and J by 7 bases, with 3 bases left in between. The CDR3 is CASSLGNEQFF. For the CDR3, the DNA is TGTGCCAGCAGCTTAGGAAATGAGCAGTTCTTC.

This chain joins TRBV6-1 and TRBJ2-3; 11 bases line up with TRBD2. Trimming at V came to 8 bases and at J to 3 bases, leaving 10 bases not matched to a gene. This CDR3 is built from 16 residues. CDR1 and CDR2 (germline): MNHNS, SASEGT. This CDR3 is CASLKPGLAETDTQYF. In nucleotides, the CDR3 is TGTGCCAGCCTGAAACCGGGACTAGCGGAGACAGATACGCAGTATTTT.

This clonotype came up many times. V is TRBV6-4 and J is TRBJ2-3, with 10 bases fitting TRBD2. With 0 bases clipped from V and 4 bases from J, the junction kept 1 base outside the gene matches. Germline-derived CDR1 and CDR2 are MRHNA and SNTAGT. CDR3 length: 15 residues. The chain's CDR3 is CASSDSSGGADTQYF. CDR3 nucleotide sequence: TGTGCCAGCAGTGACTCGAGCGGGGGGGCAGATACGCAGTATTTT.

This clonotype has more than one count but fewer than ten. V and J are TRBV7-9 and TRBJ2-5; tentatively, D is TRBD1 or TRBD2 (5 bases each). Germline V gene data show CDR1 as SEHNR and CDR2 as FQNEAQ (reference sequence). The CDR3 totals 14 residues. V gave up 1 base and J gave up 1 base, with 7 bases separating them. CDR3 coding DNA: TGTGCCAGCAGCTTAGAGAGGGGCCAAGAGACCCAGTACTTC. Translating it yields CASSLERGQETQYF.

This clonotype was seen repeatedly, ten times or more. V is TRBV21-1 and J is TRBJ2-7; TRBD2, as called in the table, went unchecked against the DNA. TRBV21-1 is marked as a pseudogene. CDR3 length equals 14 residues. CDR3 sequence: CATSRAGGLLEQYF. CDR3 DNA: TGTGCCACCTCGCGGGCGGGAGGCCTCCTCGAGCAGTACTTC.

This clonotype was found a few times. The rearrangement joins TRBV20-1 to TRBJ2-2, with TRBD2 matching over 15 bases. Germline V gives CDR1 DFQATT, CDR2 SNEGSKA (reference sequence). The CDR3 runs 16 residues. The V segment lost 4 bases and the J segment 3 bases; nucleotides outside the gene matches: 3. Here the CDR3 DNA reads TGCAGTGCTAAGGGACTAGCGGGAGGTTACACCGGGGAGCTGTTTTTT. Translation gives CSAKGLAGGYTGELFF.

This clonotype came up a few times. The chain has TRBV6-1 and TRBJ2-5; 8 bases agree with TRBD1. Looked up from germline, CDR1 is MNHNS and CDR2 is SASEGT. Trimming cost V 4 bases and J 2 bases; bases outside gene matches: 3. The CDR3 contains 14 residues. CDR3 coding DNA: TGTGCCAGCAGTGGGGGGACAGGACAAGAGACCCAGTACTTC. It yields the protein CASSGGTGQETQYF.